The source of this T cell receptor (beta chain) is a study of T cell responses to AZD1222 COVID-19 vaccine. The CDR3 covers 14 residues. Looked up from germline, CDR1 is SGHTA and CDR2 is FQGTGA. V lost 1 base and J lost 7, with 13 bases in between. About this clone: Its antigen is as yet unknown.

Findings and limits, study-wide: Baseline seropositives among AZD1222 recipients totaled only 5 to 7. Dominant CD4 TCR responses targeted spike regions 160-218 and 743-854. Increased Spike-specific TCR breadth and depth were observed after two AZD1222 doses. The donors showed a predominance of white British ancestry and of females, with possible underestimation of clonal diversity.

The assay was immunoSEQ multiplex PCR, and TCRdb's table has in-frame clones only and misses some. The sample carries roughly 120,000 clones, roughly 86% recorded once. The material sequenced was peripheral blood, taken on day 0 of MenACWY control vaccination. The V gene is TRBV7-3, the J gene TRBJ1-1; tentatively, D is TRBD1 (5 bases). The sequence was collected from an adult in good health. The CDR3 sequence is CASSLRVRDGEAFF. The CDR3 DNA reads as TGTGCCAGCAGCTTAAGGGTAAGGGACGGTGAAGCTTTCTTT. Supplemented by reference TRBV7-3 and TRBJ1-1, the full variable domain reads GAGVSQTPSNKVTEKGKYVELRCDPISGHTALYWYRQSLGQGPEFLIYFQGTGAADDSGLPNDRFFAVRPEGSVSTLKIQRTERGDSAVYLCASSLRVRDGEAFFGQGTRLTVV.